This TCR beta chain stems from a study of breast tumors, draining lymph nodes, adjacent tissues. Axillary draining lymph nodes of breast cancer patients supplied the node samples. For this clonotype: Its antigen is undetermined.

Overall study findings and caveats: Tumors had less TCR diversity than lymph nodes, more than nontumor tissue. Data fit most tumor T cells coming from lymph node, expanding in tumor. Luminal-like breast cancer showed significantly higher tumor–nontumor repertoire similarity than basal-like. The lymph node origin of tumor T cells was framed as consistent with a hypothesis, not demonstrated.

Germline assignment: CDR1 MDHEN and CDR2 SYDVKM. Trimming at V came to 3 bases and at J to 5 bases, leaving 4 bases not matched to a gene. The CDR3 contains 16 residues. TCRdb reprocessed the multiplex PCR reads with MiXCR, giving one entry per CDR3 protein. Among about 230,000 distinct CDR3 sequences, about a third were seen once, and the ten largest hold roughly 1.5%. This chain uses TRBV28 with TRBJ2-1, with TRBD2 identical over 13 bases. This sequence originates from a female donor with breast cancer. Some clones in this sample may be carry-over from other donors' samples. Sequencing was performed on axillary lymph node tissue. The CDR3: CASSLGLAGIDNEQFF. DNA of the CDR3: TGTGCCAGCAGTTTGGGACTAGCGGGAATCGACAATGAGCAGTTCTTC.